Listed below are T cell receptor beta chains from one sample, sequenced in a study of lymphopenia after photon versus proton radiotherapy. Sequencing was performed with immunoSEQ multiplex PCR; in TCRdb, only in-frame clones are kept and a portion is missing. This table has some 55,000 clones, around 82% appearing once. Specimen: peripheral blood, collected from a patient treated with photon-based radiotherapy. These receptors all stem from a man aged 50-60 years with gastric cancer. CDR3s include the opening cysteine and the closing phenylalanine or tryptophan. The D gene is left open where the match is weak. Size values are once, few and many counts, or a class for expanded clones, and some rows have none.

TGTGCCAGCAGTTACGGGACAGGAGGGACTGAAGCTTTCTTT	CASSYGTGGTEAFF	TRBV6-5	TRBJ1-1	once	TRBD1
TGCGCCAGCAGTGAGAGGGTCTACGAGCAGTACTTC	CASSERVYEQYF	TRBV10-2	TRBJ2-7	.	.
TGTGCCAGCAGCCAGCGGGGGACTAGCGTCAATGAGCAGTTCTTC	CASSQRGTSVNEQFF	TRBV7-2	TRBJ2-1	.	TRBD2
TGTGCCAGCAAGCAGGCGGGAGTGGACTACAATGAGCAGTTCTTC	CASKQAGVDYNEQFF	TRBV5-5	TRBJ2-1	.	TRBD2
TGTGCCAGTAGCGCTAGCGGGACCCATGGCTACACCTTC	CASSASGTHGYTF	TRBV19	TRBJ1-2	few	.
TGTGCCTGGAGCGGGTACAAAATGAACACTGAAGCTTTCTTT	CAWSGYKMNTEAFF	TRBV30	TRBJ1-1	few	.
TGTGCCAGCAGCTCCCCGGACAGGGGGCACAATGAGCAGTTCTTC	CASSSPDRGHNEQFF	TRBV7-2	TRBJ2-1	few	TRBD1
TGTGCCAGCAGCAAACGGATTAACTATGGCTACACCTTC	CASSKRINYGYTF	TRBV28	TRBJ1-2	.	.
TGTGCCAGCAGTCGGGATCGCGATCAGCCCCAGCATTTT	CASSRDRDQPQHF	TRBV6-5	TRBJ1-5	few	.
TGCGCCAGCAGCTTGTCCCCTCAAGAGACCCAGTACTTC	CASSLSPQETQYF	TRBV5-1	TRBJ2-5	.	.
TGCAGCGCAACTAGCTCCGGGGAGCTGTTTTTT	CSATSSGELFF	TRBV29-1	TRBJ2-2	few	.
TGTGCCAGCAGCTTACAGGGGGCCCTCGAGCAGTACTTC	CASSLQGALEQYF	TRBV7-9	TRBJ2-7	.	TRBD1
TGTGCCAGCAGCCCAGGGGGGAGCACTGAAGCTTTCTTT	CASSPGGSTEAFF	TRBV7-8	TRBJ1-1	.	TRBD1
TGTGCCAGCAGTGAAATCAGGGTAGCGGGAGGGCCGGATGAGCAGTTCTTC	CASSEIRVAGGPDEQFF	TRBV2	TRBJ2-1	.	TRBD2
TGTGCCAGCAGCCCTAGACTGGGAGTGGGTGAGCAGTTCTTC	CASSPRLGVGEQFF	TRBV6-1	TRBJ2-1	.	.
TGTGCCAGCCCGGACAGGGTAGAGACCCAGTACTTC	CASPDRVETQYF	TRBV25-1	TRBJ2-5	.	TRBD1
TGTGCCAGTAGTCGGGACATCGGGGCAGATACGCAGTATTTT	CASSRDIGADTQYF	TRBV19	TRBJ2-3	once	.
TGTGCTAGTGGTTTGGAAGCGGGACCAAACACTGAAGCTTTCTTT	CASGLEAGPNTEAFF	TRBV12-5	TRBJ1-1	once	.
TGTGCCAGCAGCTTGGAACAGGGGATAAACGAGCAGTACTTC	CASSLEQGINEQYF	TRBV5-4	TRBJ2-7	.	TRBD1
TGTGCCAGCAGCCAAGCGGGACAGGGGATACCTGAAGCTTTCTTT	CASSQAGQGIPEAFF	TRBV4-2	TRBJ1-1	.	TRBD1
TGTGCCAGCAGCTTATCATCCTACGAGCAGTACTTC	CASSLSSYEQYF	TRBV7-2	TRBJ2-7	.	.
TGTGCCAGCAGCCCCGGGACAGGGCTTAGAGAGCAGTACTTC	CASSPGTGLREQYF	TRBV28	TRBJ2-7	.	TRBD1
TGTGCCAGCAGCGTACCTGACGGGGGGGGCACGAGGGCCAACGTCCTGACTTTC	CASSVPDGGGTRANVLTF	TRBV9	TRBJ2-6	few	TRBD2
TGTGCCAGCAGCCCGGAGGCCGGAAACACCATATATTTT	CASSPEAGNTIYF	TRBV7-2	TRBJ1-3	few	.
TGCGCCAGCAGCCAAGATCTTGCTTCAGGGGATGCGAGCAATCAGCCCCAGCATTTT	CASSQDLASGDASNQPQHF	TRBV4-1	TRBJ1-5	.	.
TGTGCCAGCAGCCCCTTTAGCGGGAGTAGCACAGATACGCAGTATTTT	CASSPFSGSSTDTQYF	TRBV6-4	TRBJ2-3	.	TRBD2
TGTGCCAGCAGAGCCACAGGGAGGCTTGCTGGCTACACCTTC	CASRATGRLAGYTF	TRBV14	TRBJ1-2	.	.
TGTGCCAGCAGTGTCTCAGGGGCGCCCGAATATGGCTACACCTTC	CASSVSGAPEYGYTF	TRBV2	TRBJ1-2	.	.
TGTGCCAGTAGTCCCGGATTCCTCGGGCCCCAGCATTTT	CASSPGFLGPQHF	TRBV19	TRBJ1-5	.	.
TGTGCCAGCAGGAAGGGGACGGTCGCTCACGAGCAGTACTTC	CASRKGTVAHEQYF	TRBV6-1	TRBJ2-7	.	.
TGTGCCAGCAGTGAAACTAGCGGGAATGAGCAGTTCTTC	CASSETSGNEQFF	TRBV2	TRBJ2-1	.	TRBD2
TGCGCCAGCAGCCAGGACACCGGGCAGCTGTACGAGCAGTACTTC	CASSQDTGQLYEQYF	TRBV4-3	TRBJ2-7	.	.
TGTGCCAGCAGGCCGCCGGGGTCGGGGTACAATGAGCAGTTCTTC	CASRPPGSGYNEQFF	TRBV28	TRBJ2-1	.	.
TGTGCCAGCAGCTTAAGGGCTAGCGGGCGCATCTCGAACACCGGGGAGCTGTTTTTT	CASSLRASGRISNTGELFF	TRBV7-9	TRBJ2-2	.	TRBD2
TGTGCCAGCGCTTCCAAAGGGGACAGGGTATGGTACGAGCAGTACTTC	CASASKGDRVWYEQYF	TRBV28	TRBJ2-7	few	TRBD1
TGTGCCAGCCATGGCCTACGGGACTTTTTAAACACCGGGGAGCTGTTTTTT	CASHGLRDFLNTGELFF	TRBV2	TRBJ2-2	.	.
TGTGCCATCAGTGAAACGGACAGGGCCAATCAGCCCCAGCATTTT	CAISETDRANQPQHF	TRBV10-3	TRBJ1-5	.	TRBD1
TGTGCCAGCAGTGACCGGGACAGAAGACACTACGAGCAGTACTTC	CASSDRDRRHYEQYF	TRBV27	TRBJ2-7	.	TRBD1
TGTGCCAGCAGCTTGGTTCCACAAGAGACCCAGTACTTC	CASSLVPQETQYF	TRBV5-6	TRBJ2-5	.	.
TGCGCCAGCAGTGAGTCGACTAGCGGGGTCACAGATACGCAGTATTTT	CASSESTSGVTDTQYF	TRBV10-1	TRBJ2-3	few	TRBD2
TGTGCCAGTACCATGGGGGGTTATGGCTACACCTTC	CASTMGGYGYTF	TRBV19	TRBJ1-2	.	.
TGTGCCACCAGCAAATCGGGGAACACCGGGGAGCTGTTTTTT	CATSKSGNTGELFF	TRBV15	TRBJ2-2	.	.
TGCGCCAGCAGCCAGGGGTTAGCGGGATCAGTGTATGAGCAGTTCTTC	CASSQGLAGSVYEQFF	TRBV4-1	TRBJ2-1	.	TRBD2
TGTGCCAGCAGCCAAGATCACCTTAACTATGGCTACACCTTC	CASSQDHLNYGYTF	TRBV4-2	TRBJ1-2	.	.
TGTGCCAGCGGGCGGGAGTTGGGTGAGCAGTTCTTC	CASGRELGEQFF	TRBV28	TRBJ2-1	.	TRBD2
TGTGCCAGCAGCTTAACAGGGAATATCTACGAGCAGTACTTC	CASSLTGNIYEQYF	TRBV7-9	TRBJ2-7	.	.
TGCAGCGTTGAAGAGTCAGGGGGTAACCAGCCCCAGCATTTT	CSVEESGGNQPQHF	TRBV29-1	TRBJ1-5	.	TRBD1
TGTGCCAGCAGCCCTTCCCCAAGGTATGGCTACACCTTC	CASSPSPRYGYTF	TRBV5-5	TRBJ1-2	.	.
TGCGCCAGCACCCTAGGGCAGACCAGCTCTGGGGCCAACGTCCTGACTTTC	CASTLGQTSSGANVLTF	TRBV5-1	TRBJ2-6	few	.
TGTGCCAGCAGCCCCCAGGGAGATACGCAGTATTTT	CASSPQGDTQYF	TRBV7-2	TRBJ2-3	.	.
TGTGCCAGCAGCTTAAGGGACCCGTACAATGAGCAGTTCTTC	CASSLRDPYNEQFF	TRBV5-7	TRBJ2-1	.	.
TGTGCCAGCAGCTTGTCAGGGGTTTCCGAGCAGTACTTC	CASSLSGVSEQYF	TRBV7-2	TRBJ2-7	.	.
TGTGCCACCAGCAGAGTATGGGGACTAGCGGGAACAGATACGCAGTATTTT	CATSRVWGLAGTDTQYF	TRBV15	TRBJ2-3	.	TRBD2
TGCGCCAGCAGTGCCAGGGACTACAATGAGCAGTTCTTC	CASSARDYNEQFF	TRBV10-2	TRBJ2-1	once	.
TGTGCCAGCCAAAGCACAGATACGCAGTATTTT	CASQSTDTQYF	TRBV2	TRBJ2-3	once	.
TGTGCCAGCAGCCTGGTCGGGACAGGCTATGGCTACACCTTC	CASSLVGTGYGYTF	TRBV11-1	TRBJ1-2	.	TRBD1
TGCGCCAGCAGCCAAGATAGGGGCTATGGCTCCTACGAGCAGTACTTC	CASSQDRGYGSYEQYF	TRBV4-1	TRBJ2-7	.	.